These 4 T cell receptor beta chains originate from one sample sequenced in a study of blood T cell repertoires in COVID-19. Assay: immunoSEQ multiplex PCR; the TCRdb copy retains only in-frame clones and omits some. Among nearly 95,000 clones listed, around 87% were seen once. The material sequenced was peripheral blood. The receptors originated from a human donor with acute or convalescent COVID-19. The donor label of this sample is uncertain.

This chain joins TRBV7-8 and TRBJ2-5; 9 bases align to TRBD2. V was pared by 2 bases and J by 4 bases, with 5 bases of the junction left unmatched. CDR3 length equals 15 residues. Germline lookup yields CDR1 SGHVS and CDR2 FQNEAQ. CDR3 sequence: CASSLISGGPETQYF. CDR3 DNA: TGTGCCAGCAGCTTAATTAGCGGGGGACCAGAGACCCAGTACTTC.

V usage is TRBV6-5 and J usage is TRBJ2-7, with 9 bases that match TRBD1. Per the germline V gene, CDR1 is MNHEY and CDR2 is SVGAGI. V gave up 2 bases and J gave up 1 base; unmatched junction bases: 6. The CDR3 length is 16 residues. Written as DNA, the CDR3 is TGTGCCAGCAGTTACATGGGGACAGGGCTTTCCTACGAGCAGTACTTC. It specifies CASSYMGTGLSYEQYF.

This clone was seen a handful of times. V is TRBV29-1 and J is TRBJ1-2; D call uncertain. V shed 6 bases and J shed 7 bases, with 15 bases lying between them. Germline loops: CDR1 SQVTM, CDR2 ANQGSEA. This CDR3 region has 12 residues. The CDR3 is CSVFNSPGGYTF. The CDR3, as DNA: TGCAGCGTGTTTAATAGCCCCGGTGGCTACACCTTC. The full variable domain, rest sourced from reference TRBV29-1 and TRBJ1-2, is SAVISQKPSRDICQRGTSLTIQCQVDSQVTMMFWYRQQPGQSLTLIATANQGSEATYESGFVIDKFPISRPNLTFSTLTVSNMSPEDSSIYLCSVFNSPGGYTFGSGTRLTVV.

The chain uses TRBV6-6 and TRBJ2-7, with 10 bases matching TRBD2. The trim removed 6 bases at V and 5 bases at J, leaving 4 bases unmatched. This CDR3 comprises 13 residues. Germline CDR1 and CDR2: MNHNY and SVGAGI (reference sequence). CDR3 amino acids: CASRDSGGNEQYF. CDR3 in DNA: TGTGCCAGCAGGGATAGCGGGGGGAACGAGCAGTACTTC.